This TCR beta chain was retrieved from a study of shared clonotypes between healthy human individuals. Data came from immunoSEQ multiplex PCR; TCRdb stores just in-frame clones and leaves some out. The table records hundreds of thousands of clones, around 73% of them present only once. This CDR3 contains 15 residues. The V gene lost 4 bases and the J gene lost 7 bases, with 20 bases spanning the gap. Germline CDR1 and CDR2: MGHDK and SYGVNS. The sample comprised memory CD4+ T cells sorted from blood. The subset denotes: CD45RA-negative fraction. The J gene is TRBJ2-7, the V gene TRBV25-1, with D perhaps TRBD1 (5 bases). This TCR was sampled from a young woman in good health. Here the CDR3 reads CASSANGRTPSEQYF. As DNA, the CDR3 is TGTGCCAGCAGTGCGAACGGTAGGACACCCTCTGAGCAGTACTTC.